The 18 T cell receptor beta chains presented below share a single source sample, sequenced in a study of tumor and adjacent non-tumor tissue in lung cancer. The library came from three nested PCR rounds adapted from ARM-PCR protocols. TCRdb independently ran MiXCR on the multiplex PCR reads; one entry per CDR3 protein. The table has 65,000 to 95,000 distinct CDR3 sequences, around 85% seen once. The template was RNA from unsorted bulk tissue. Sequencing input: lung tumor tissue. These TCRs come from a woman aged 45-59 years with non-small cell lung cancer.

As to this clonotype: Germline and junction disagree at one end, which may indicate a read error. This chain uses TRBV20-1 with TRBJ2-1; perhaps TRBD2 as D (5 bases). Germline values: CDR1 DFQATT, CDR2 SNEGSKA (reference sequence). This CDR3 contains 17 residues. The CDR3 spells CSAQKRASSSSYNEQFF. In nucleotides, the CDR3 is TGCAGTGCCCAAAAGAGGGCCAGTTCGAGCTCCTATAATGAGCAGTTCTTC.

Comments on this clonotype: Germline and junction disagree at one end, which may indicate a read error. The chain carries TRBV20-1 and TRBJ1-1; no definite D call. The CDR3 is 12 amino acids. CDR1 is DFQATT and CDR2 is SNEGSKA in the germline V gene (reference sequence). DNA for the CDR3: TGCATTGGGGAGGGAGGTAACACTGAAGCTTTCTTC. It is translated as CIGEGGNTEAFF.

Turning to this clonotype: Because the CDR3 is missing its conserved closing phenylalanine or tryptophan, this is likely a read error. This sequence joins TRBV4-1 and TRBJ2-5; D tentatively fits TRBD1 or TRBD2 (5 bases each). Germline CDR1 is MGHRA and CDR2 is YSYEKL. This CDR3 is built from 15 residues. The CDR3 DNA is TGCGCCAGCAGCCAAAGGGACGGCCTCCAAGAAACCCAGTACTTG. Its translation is CASSQRDGLQETQYL.

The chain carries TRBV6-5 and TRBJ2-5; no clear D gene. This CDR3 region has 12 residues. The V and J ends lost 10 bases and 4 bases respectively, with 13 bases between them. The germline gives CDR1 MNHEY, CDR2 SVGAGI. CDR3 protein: CATNRTSETQYF. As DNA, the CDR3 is TGTGCCACTAATCGCACCTCAGAGACCCAGTACTTC.

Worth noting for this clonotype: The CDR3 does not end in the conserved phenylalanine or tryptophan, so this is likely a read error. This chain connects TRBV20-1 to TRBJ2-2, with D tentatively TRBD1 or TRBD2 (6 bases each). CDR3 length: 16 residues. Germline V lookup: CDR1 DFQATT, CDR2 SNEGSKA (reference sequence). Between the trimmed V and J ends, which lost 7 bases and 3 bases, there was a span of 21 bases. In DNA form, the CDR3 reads TGCAGTGGTATAGGTCCGGAGGGGGGCGACACCGGGGAGCTGTTTTGT. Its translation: CSGIGPEGGDTGELFC.

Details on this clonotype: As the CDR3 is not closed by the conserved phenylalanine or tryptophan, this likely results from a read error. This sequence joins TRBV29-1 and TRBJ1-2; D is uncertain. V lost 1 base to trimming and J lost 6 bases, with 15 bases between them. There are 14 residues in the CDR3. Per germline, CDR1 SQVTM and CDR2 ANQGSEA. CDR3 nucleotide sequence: TGCAGCGTTGAAGTAGAAGGGATGGACCATGGCTACACCATC. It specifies CSVEVEGMDHGYTI.

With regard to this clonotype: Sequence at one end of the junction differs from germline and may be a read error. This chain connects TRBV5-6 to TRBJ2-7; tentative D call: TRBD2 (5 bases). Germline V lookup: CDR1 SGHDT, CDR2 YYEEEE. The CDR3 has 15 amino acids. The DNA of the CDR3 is TGTGCCAGCAGCTTAAAGTGGGAGATCATGTACGAGCAATACTTC. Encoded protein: CASSLKWEIMYEQYF. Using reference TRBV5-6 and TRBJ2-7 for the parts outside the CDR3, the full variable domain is DAGVTQSPTHLIKTRGQQVTLRCSPKSGHDTVSWYQQALGQGPQFIFQYYEEEERQRGNFPDRFSGHQFPNYSSELNVNALLLGDSALYLCASSLKWEIMYEQYFGPGTRLTVT.

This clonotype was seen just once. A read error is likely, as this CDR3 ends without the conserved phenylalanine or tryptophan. This CDR3 is CPISEGTTSTDTQYL. The CDR3 DNA reads as TGTCCCATCAGTGAGGGGACAACTAGCACAGATACGCAGTATCTT. The chain is built from TRBV10-3 and TRBJ2-3; tentative D call: TRBD1 (6 bases). CDR3 length equals 15 residues. Germline loops: CDR1 ENHRY, CDR2 SYGVKD.

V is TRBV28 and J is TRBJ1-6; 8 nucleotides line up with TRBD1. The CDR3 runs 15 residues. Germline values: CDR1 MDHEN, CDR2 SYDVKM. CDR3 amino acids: CISSLGQVRHSPLHF. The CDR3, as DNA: TGTATCAGCAGTCTGGGACAGGTTCGGCATTCACCCCTCCACTTT.

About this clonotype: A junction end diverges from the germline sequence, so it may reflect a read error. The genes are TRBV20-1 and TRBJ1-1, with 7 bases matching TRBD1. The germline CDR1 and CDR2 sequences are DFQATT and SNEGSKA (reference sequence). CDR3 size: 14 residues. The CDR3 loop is CSTRVLTGWTDAFF. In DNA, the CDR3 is TGCAGTACTAGAGTCCTGACAGGGTGGACTGATGCTTTCTTT.

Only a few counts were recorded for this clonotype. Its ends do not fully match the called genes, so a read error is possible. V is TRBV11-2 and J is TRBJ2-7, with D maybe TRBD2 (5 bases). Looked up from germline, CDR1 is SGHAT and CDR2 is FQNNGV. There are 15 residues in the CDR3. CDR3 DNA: TGTGTCAGCAGCTTAGAATTAGGGAGCTCCTACGAGCAATACTTC. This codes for CVSSLELGSSYEQYF. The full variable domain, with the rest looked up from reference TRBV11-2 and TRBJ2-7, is EAGVAQSPRYKIIEKRQSVAFWCNPISGHATLYWYQQILGQGPKLLIQFQNNGVVDDSQLPKDRFSAERLKGVDSTLKIQPAKLEDSAVYLCVSSLELGSSYEQYFGPGTRLTVT.

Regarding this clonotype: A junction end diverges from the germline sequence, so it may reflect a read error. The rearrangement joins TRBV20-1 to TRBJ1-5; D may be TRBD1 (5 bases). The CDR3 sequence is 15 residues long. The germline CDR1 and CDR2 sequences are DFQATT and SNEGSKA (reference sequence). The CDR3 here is CIARNQRQGFQPQHF. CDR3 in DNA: TGCATTGCTAGAAACCAGCGGCAGGGTTTTCAGCCCCAGCATTTT.

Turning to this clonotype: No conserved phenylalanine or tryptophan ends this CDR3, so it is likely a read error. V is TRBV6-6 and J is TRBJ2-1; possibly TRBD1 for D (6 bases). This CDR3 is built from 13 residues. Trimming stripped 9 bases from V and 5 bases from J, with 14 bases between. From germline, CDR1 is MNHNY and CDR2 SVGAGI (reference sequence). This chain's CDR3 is CASRTENDNEQFL. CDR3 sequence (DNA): TGTGCCAGTAGGACAGAGAACGACAATGAGCAGTTCCTC.

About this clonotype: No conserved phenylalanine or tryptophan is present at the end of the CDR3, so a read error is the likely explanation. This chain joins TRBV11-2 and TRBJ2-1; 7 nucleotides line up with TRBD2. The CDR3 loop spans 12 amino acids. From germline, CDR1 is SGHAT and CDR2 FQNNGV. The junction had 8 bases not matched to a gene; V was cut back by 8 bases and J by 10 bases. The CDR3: CASVGLLDEQFL. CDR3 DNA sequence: TGTGCCAGCGTGGGACTACTTGACGAGCAGTTCTTA.

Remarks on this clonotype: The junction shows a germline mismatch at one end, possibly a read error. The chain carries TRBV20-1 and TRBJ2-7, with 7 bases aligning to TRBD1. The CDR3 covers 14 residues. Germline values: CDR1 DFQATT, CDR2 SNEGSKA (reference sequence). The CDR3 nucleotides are TGCAGTGCAAAAACCGGACAGGTTTCCTATGAGCAGTACTTC. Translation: CSAKTGQVSYEQYF.

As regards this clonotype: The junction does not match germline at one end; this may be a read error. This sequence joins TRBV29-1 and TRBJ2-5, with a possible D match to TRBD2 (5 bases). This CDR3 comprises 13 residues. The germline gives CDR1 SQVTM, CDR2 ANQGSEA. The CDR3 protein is CSVAGAGIETQYF. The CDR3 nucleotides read TGTAGCGTTGCGGGCGCCGGTATTGAGACTCAGTACTTC.

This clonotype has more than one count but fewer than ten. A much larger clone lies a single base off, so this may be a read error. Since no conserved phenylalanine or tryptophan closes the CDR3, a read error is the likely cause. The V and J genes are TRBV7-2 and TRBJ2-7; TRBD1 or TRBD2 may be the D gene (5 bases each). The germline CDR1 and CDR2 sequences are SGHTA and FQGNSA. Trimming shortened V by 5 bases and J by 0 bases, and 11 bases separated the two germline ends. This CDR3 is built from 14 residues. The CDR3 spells CASSKRDHSYEQYL. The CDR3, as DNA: TGTGCCAGCAGCAAACGGGACCACTCCTACGAGCAGTACTTA.

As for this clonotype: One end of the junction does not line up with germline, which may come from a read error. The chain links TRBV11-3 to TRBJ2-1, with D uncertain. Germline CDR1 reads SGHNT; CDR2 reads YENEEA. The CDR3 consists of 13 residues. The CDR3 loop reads CASSLGPINEQFF. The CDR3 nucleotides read TGTGCTAGCAGCTTAGGCCCCATCAATGAGCAGTTCTTC.